A single sample gave rise to the 12 T cell receptor beta chains below, sequenced in a study of T cell responses to AZD1222 COVID-19 vaccine. TCRdb keeps only in-frame clones here, not all; method: immunoSEQ multiplex PCR. In the table there are under 200,000 clones, approximately 91% of which are singletons. Material: peripheral blood, obtained on day 0 of AZD1222 vaccination. The receptors here all came from an adult in good health.

This chain connects TRBV4-1 to TRBJ2-7, with D uncertain. Looked up from germline, CDR1 is MGHRA and CDR2 is YSYEKL. The ends were cut back, 3 bases at V and 0 bases at J, with 6 bases in the middle. This CDR3 spans 13 amino acids. The CDR3 spells CASSQLISYEQYF. Here the CDR3 DNA reads TGCGCCAGCAGCCAGCTGATCTCCTACGAGCAGTACTTC.

The genes are TRBV7-6 and TRBJ1-1, with 8 nucleotides matching TRBD1. The CDR3 is made up of 15 amino acids. Germline CDR1 and CDR2: SGHVS and FNYEAQ. Trimming at V came to 3 bases and at J to 1 base, leaving 4 bases not matched to a gene. The CDR3 region is CASSLDRDQNTEAFF. The CDR3 DNA follows: TGTGCCAGCAGCTTGGACAGGGACCAGAACACTGAAGCTTTCTTT. The whole variable domain, filled in from reference TRBV7-6 and TRBJ1-1, reads GAGVSQSPRYKVTKRGQDVALRCDPISGHVSLYWYRQALGQGPEFLTYFNYEAQQDKSGLPNDRFSAERPEGSISTLTIQRTEQRDSAMYRCASSLDRDQNTEAFFGQGTRLTVV.

This sequence joins TRBV3-1 (or the pseudogene TRBV3-2) and TRBJ1-1; the match to TRBD1 covers 7 bases. The trim removed 3 bases at V and 3 bases at J, leaving 4 bases unmatched. The germline V gene encodes CDR1 LGHDT and CDR2 YNNKEL (reference sequence). The CDR3 is made up of 14 amino acids. The CDR3 region is CASSQRDSHTEAFF. The CDR3 nucleotides read TGTGCCAGCAGCCAGAGGGACAGCCACACTGAAGCTTTCTTT.

J is TRBJ1-3 and V is TRBV11-2; D is unresolved. The CDR3 covers 14 residues. V lost 3 bases, J lost 3 bases, and 9 bases lay in between. Germline-derived CDR1 and CDR2 are SGHAT and FQNNGV. The DNA of the CDR3 is TGTGCCAGCAGCTTTCACTGGGTTGGAAACACCATATATTTT. Its protein is CASSFHWVGNTIYF.

V is TRBV27 and J is TRBJ2-7, with TRBD2 matching over 13 bases. V shed 2 bases and J 4 bases; nucleotides not matched to a gene: 14. This CDR3 is 19 amino acids long. The germline gives CDR1 MNHEY, CDR2 SMNVEV (reference sequence). CDR3 residues: CASSLLTLGTSGAGYEQYF. CDR3 bases: TGTGCCAGCAGTTTACTGACACTTGGGACTAGCGGGGCCGGATACGAGCAGTACTTC.

The chain employs TRBV5-1 and TRBJ2-7; 8 bases are shared with TRBD2. The CDR3 covers 16 residues. Per germline, CDR1 SGHRS and CDR2 YFSETQ. The V and J ends lost 4 bases and 1 base, in that order; junction bases with no gene match: 10. CDR3 protein: CASSPPGTRGSYEQYF. The CDR3 nucleotides read TGCGCCAGCAGCCCTCCGGGGACTAGGGGGTCCTACGAGCAGTACTTC. Full variable domain (outside the CDR3, taken from reference TRBV5-1 and TRBJ2-7): KAGVTQTPRYLIKTRGQQVTLSCSPISGHRSVSWYQQTPGQGLQFLFEYFSETQRNKGNFPGRFSGRQFSNSRSEMNVSTLELGDSALYLCASSPPGTRGSYEQYFGPGTRLTVT.

V gene TRBV19 combines with J gene TRBJ1-5; perhaps TRBD1 as D (6 bases). V lost 6 bases to trimming and J lost 4 bases, with 16 bases between them. CDR1 LNHDA and CDR2 SQIVND come from the germline V gene (reference sequence). The CDR3 spans 15 residues. CDR3 protein: CASRARTDSNQPQHF. The CDR3 DNA reads TGTGCCAGTAGAGCCCGGACAGACTCAAATCAGCCCCAGCATTTT.

The chain has TRBV7-9 and TRBJ2-5; no reliable D call. The CDR3 is 14 amino acids. Trimming left V 2 bases short and J 0 bases short, with 7 bases between. Germline CDR1 reads SEHNR; CDR2 reads FQNEAQ (reference sequence). The CDR3 protein is CASSLPTYQETQYF. CDR3 nucleotides: TGTGCCAGCAGCTTACCCACGTACCAAGAGACCCAGTACTTC.

The chain combines TRBV14 with TRBJ1-2; D not certain. Between the trimmed V and J ends, which lost 1 base and 4 bases, there was a span of 7 bases. The CDR3 sequence is 13 residues long. CDR1 is SGHDN and CDR2 is FVKESK in the germline V gene. The CDR3 region has the DNA TGTGCCAGCAGCCAAGTGTACGTCTATGGCTACACCTTC. It is translated as CASSQVYVYGYTF.

The gene calls are TRBV14 and TRBJ1-2; D remains unclear. The ends were cut back, 0 bases at V and 4 bases at J, with 12 bases in the middle. The germline V gene encodes CDR1 SGHDN and CDR2 FVKESK. This CDR3 region has 15 residues. In DNA form, the CDR3 reads TGTGCCAGCAGCCAAGATAGACTGGCGGGCTATGGCTACACCTTC. Protein sequence: CASSQDRLAGYGYTF.

The chain couples TRBV6-2 or TRBV6-3 to TRBJ2-3; 12 positions match TRBD2. This CDR3 is 20 amino acids long. After removal of 2 bases from V and 0 bases from J, the junction contained 12 bases not matched to a gene. Germline CDR1 reads MNHEY; CDR2 reads SVGEGT. This CDR3 is CASSYIRGQGTSGSTDTQYF. The CDR3 DNA is TGTGCCAGCAGTTACATTAGGGGACAGGGGACTAGCGGGAGCACAGATACGCAGTATTTT.

The chain uses TRBV19 and TRBJ2-3; 11 nucleotides line up with TRBD2. This CDR3 has 17 residues. J was trimmed by 0 bases and V by 2 bases; bases with no gene match: 4. The germline V gene encodes CDR1 LNHDA and CDR2 SQIVND (reference sequence). The CDR3 DNA sequence: TGTGCCAGTAGTATAACTAGCGGGGGTACTAGCACAGATACGCAGTATTTT. Protein: CASSITSGGTSTDTQYF.